In its sample, the clone carrying this TCR beta chain was seen once. What it recognizes is unknown. Primers included in the PCR were 60 Vbeta and 13 Jbeta primers. Assay: immunoSEQ multiplex PCR; the TCRdb copy retains only in-frame clones and omits some. The sample comprises around 140,000 clones, approximately 87% of which are singletons, and about 1.5% rests with the top ten. This CDR3 contains 17 residues. Trimming cost V 1 base and J 3 bases; bases outside gene matches: 10. Germline V CDR1 and CDR2: SGHTA, FQGNSA. The source of the sample is a study of cytomegalovirus exposure and HLA in healthy donors. Study overall: Findings of an earlier analysis included over 95 million unique TCR beta sequences from some 180 million T cells. Study results and caveats: Donor immune exposure was known only as CMV serostatus. Researchers counted 164 TCR beta chains as cytomegalovirus-associated.

The J gene is TRBJ2-5, the V gene TRBV7-2; the match to TRBD1 covers 8 bases. The TCR was taken from a man aged 40-50 years in good health and CMV-seronegative. The sequenced material came from PBMCs. This chain's CDR3 is CASSLVGQGAREETQYF. The DNA for the CDR3 is TGTGCCAGCAGCTTAGTCGGCCAGGGGGCGCGGGAAGAGACCCAGTACTTC.